Below, 27 T cell receptor beta chains from the same sample are listed, as sequenced in a study of Graves' ophthalmopathy and Graves' hyperthyroidism. TCR beta CDR3 amplification used RNA transcripts. Second-round multiplex PCR followed a first-round RT-PCR using HTBI primers. Via MiXCR, TCRdb re-called the multiplex PCR reads, giving one row per CDR3 protein. The data show around 1,200,000 distinct CDR3 sequences, with 35% to 40% seen just once and around 10% held by the top ten. Sequenced: peripheral blood or thyroid tissue (not recorded which). Receptor source: an adult man with Graves' hyperthyroidism.

The V call is TRBV25-1, the J call TRBJ1-2; 9 nucleotides align to TRBD1. V shed 7 bases, J shed 1 base, and the junction held 7 bases outside the gene matches. There are 15 residues in the CDR3. In germline, CDR1 is MGHDK, CDR2 SYGVNS. CDR3 in DNA: TGTGCCAGCAAGGACAGGGGACCCGATAACTATGGCTACACCTTC. This gives the protein CASKDRGPDNYGYTF.

This sequence joins TRBV7-2 and TRBJ2-7; D remains unclear. The germline V gene encodes CDR1 SGHTA and CDR2 FQGNSA. The CDR3 sequence is 13 residues long. V was cut by 6 bases and J by 4 bases, with 13 bases left in between. The CDR3 DNA is TGTGCCAGCAGAAGGTCGGAAATATACGAGCAGTACTTC. It codes for CASRRSEIYEQYF.

V usage is TRBV6-2 or TRBV6-3 and J usage is TRBJ2-7; perhaps TRBD2 as D (5 bases). Germline CDR1 is MNHEY and CDR2 is SVGEGT. Deletions cut 0 bases from V and 2 bases from J, with 14 bases between. The length of the CDR3 is 16 residues. The CDR3 coding sequence is TGTGCCAGCAGTTACTCGATAGCGTCAGACCCCTACGAGCAGTACTTC. It specifies CASSYSIASDPYEQYF.

The chain is built from TRBV11-2 and TRBJ2-7; D is perhaps TRBD1 (7 bases). This CDR3 has 14 residues. The germline V gene encodes CDR1 SGHAT and CDR2 FQNNGV. V lost 8 bases, J lost 3 bases, and 17 bases lay in between. CDR3 bases: TGTGCCAGCCACTCGGAGGGACAGTTCTACGAGCAGTACTTC. Protein sequence: CASHSEGQFYEQYF.

This clonotype has just a few counts. The chain links TRBV7-9 to TRBJ2-5; D is unclear. V lost 5 bases and J lost 2, with 12 bases in between. This CDR3 region has 14 residues. Germline V gene data show CDR1 as SEHNR and CDR2 as FQNEAQ (reference sequence). For the CDR3, the DNA is TGTGCCAGCAGCCCCGCCTGGAGTCAAGAGACCCAGTACTTC. It yields the protein CASSPAWSQETQYF.

This sequence joins TRBV7-9 and TRBJ2-2; 9 bases align to TRBD2. The CDR3 has 18 residues. Germline V CDR1 and CDR2: SEHNR, FQNEAQ (reference sequence). The J segment lost 4 bases and the V segment lost 2 bases, leaving 11 bases of the junction unmatched. CDR3 residues: CASSLPAGGRFGTGELFF. The CDR3 bases are TGTGCCAGCAGCTTACCCGCGGGAGGGCGGTTCGGCACCGGGGAGCTGTTTTTT.

CDR3 loop: CASSDVGQGDGYTF. The CDR3 DNA is TGTGCCAGCAGTGATGTTGGACAGGGGGATGGCTACACCTTC. The V and J genes are TRBV2 and TRBJ1-2, with 10 bases matching TRBD1. The germline gives CDR1 SNHLY, CDR2 FYNNEI. The CDR3 consists of 14 residues. V lost 3 bases, J lost 6 bases, and 4 bases stayed unmatched. The variable domain in full, with the rest retrieved from reference TRBV2 and TRBJ1-2, is EPEVTQTPSHQVTQMGQEVILRCVPISNHLYFYWYRQILGQKVEFLVSFYNNEISEKSEIFDDQFSVERPDGSNFTLKIRSTKLEDSAMYFCASSDVGQGDGYTFGSGTRLTVV.

This clonotype has at least ten counts. The chain couples TRBV2 to TRBJ2-7; TRBD1 matches 8 bases. The germline gives CDR1 SNHLY, CDR2 FYNNEI. The CDR3 consists of 15 residues. V was clipped by 6 bases and J by 6 bases; unmatched bases: 13. The CDR3 nucleotides read TGTGCCAGCAGACCTCCTGACAGGGGTGTTGGCGAGCAGTACTTC. Translated: CASRPPDRGVGEQYF.

This clonotype has just a few counts. This chain connects TRBV12-3 or TRBV12-4 to TRBJ2-2; 9 bases are a match to TRBD2. The CDR3 loop spans 17 amino acids. J lost 0 bases, V lost 4 bases, and 6 bases had no gene match. The CDR3 loop reads CASSWPSGGTNTGELFF. The CDR3 DNA follows: TGTGCCAGCAGTTGGCCGAGCGGGGGGACGAACACCGGGGAGCTGTTTTTT.

This clonotype occurred many times. The chain has TRBV2 and TRBJ1-5; 10 bases match TRBD1. CDR3 length equals 14 residues. The germline V gene encodes CDR1 SNHLY and CDR2 FYNNEI. Trimming cost V 6 bases and J 5 bases; bases outside gene matches: 4. As DNA, the CDR3 is TGTGCCAGCAGGGGGACAGGGGCTCATCAGCCCCAGCATTTT. This sequence encodes CASRGTGAHQPQHF.

This rearrangement joins TRBV10-3 to TRBJ1-5, with 8 nucleotides matching TRBD1. The CDR3 is made up of 12 amino acids. V shed 10 bases, J shed 7 bases, and the junction held 6 bases outside the gene matches. The germline gives CDR1 ENHRY, CDR2 SYGVKD. CDR3 sequence reads: CATGQGDQPQHF. As DNA, the CDR3 is TGTGCCACAGGACAGGGCGACCAGCCCCAGCATTTT.

This chain links TRBV15 with TRBJ1-4; D gene unclear. CDR1 LNHNV and CDR2 YYDKDF come from the germline V gene (reference sequence). CDR3 length equals 13 residues. The V gene lost 6 bases and the J gene lost 4 bases, with 9 bases spanning the gap. The chain's CDR3 is CATSANLNEKLFF. The CDR3 coding sequence is TGTGCCACCAGTGCCAACCTTAATGAAAAACTGTTTTTT. Complete variable domain (other parts from reference TRBV15 and TRBJ1-4): DAMVIQNPRYQVTQFGKPVTLSCSQTLNHNVMYWYQQKSSQAPKLLFHYYDKDFNNEADTPDNFQSRRPNTSFCFLDIRSPGLGDTAMYLCATSANLNEKLFFGSGTQLSVL.

This chain links TRBV7-3 with TRBJ2-5, with 10 positions matching TRBD2. V dropped 5 bases and J dropped 5; count of bases not matched to a gene: 11. Per the germline V gene, CDR1 is SGHTA and CDR2 is FQGTGA. This CDR3 has 16 residues. Here the CDR3 reads CASSRGVLAGVETQYF. The CDR3 DNA is TGTGCCAGCAGCCGGGGGGTGCTAGCGGGAGTGGAGACCCAGTACTTC.

The rearrangement links TRBV29-1 to TRBJ2-2; D is unclear. The CDR3 has 11 residues. With 8 bases removed from V and 5 bases from J, the gap between germline ends came to 9 bases. The germline gives CDR1 SQVTM, CDR2 ANQGSEA. The CDR3 DNA sequence: TGCAGCTTAGACGGGACCGGGGAGCTGTTTTTT. Translated, it gives CSLDGTGELFF.

The genes are TRBV10-3 and TRBJ2-3; D possibly uses TRBD1 or TRBD2 (6 bases each). CDR1 and CDR2 from the germline V gene are ENHRY and SYGVKD. With 2 bases removed from V and 5 bases from J, the gap between germline ends came to 14 bases. This CDR3 is 15 amino acids long. CDR3 in amino acids: CAISEPKGGLDTQYF. Written as DNA, the CDR3 is TGTGCCATCAGTGAGCCAAAAGGGGGACTAGATACGCAGTATTTT.

The chain is built from TRBV5-1 and TRBJ1-2; no clear D. The ends were cut back, 0 bases at V and 6 bases at J, with 9 bases in the middle. This CDR3 spans 13 amino acids. CDR1 is SGHRS and CDR2 is YFSETQ in the germline V gene. The CDR3 DNA is TGCGCCAGCAGCTTGGGAACAGCTAATGGCTACACCTTC. Translated: CASSLGTANGYTF.

This clonotype was detected only a few times. The CDR3 nucleotides read TGTGCCAGCAGCTTAAGGAGTAGACTCTATGGCTACACCTTC. The encoded protein is CASSLRSRLYGYTF. This chain uses TRBV7-3 with TRBJ1-2; D is unresolved. V lost 1 base and J lost 4, with 10 bases in between. Germline-derived CDR1 and CDR2 are SGHTA and FQGTGA. CDR3 length: 14 residues.

This chain joins TRBV14 and TRBJ1-1; D is unresolved. The CDR3 consists of 14 residues. The germline V and J ends were trimmed by 0 bases and 4 bases, with 9 bases remaining between them. The germline V gene encodes CDR1 SGHDN and CDR2 FVKESK. The CDR3 DNA is TGTGCCAGCAGCCAAGAGGTCCCGGCCACTGAAGCTTTCTTT. It codes for CASSQEVPATEAFF.

The table lists this clonotype with many counts. The chain combines TRBV7-2 with TRBJ1-6; 9 nucleotides align to TRBD1. Germline CDR1 is SGHTA and CDR2 is FQGNSA. The CDR3 spans 15 residues. Trimming at V came to 5 bases and at J to 10 bases, leaving 9 bases not matched to a gene. The CDR3 is CASSPTGGRWSPLHF. In DNA, the CDR3 is TGTGCCAGCAGCCCAACAGGGGGCCGGTGGTCACCCCTCCACTTT.

The J gene is TRBJ2-5, the V gene TRBV20-1; the match to TRBD2 covers 15 bases. Germline loops: CDR1 DFQATT, CDR2 SNEGSKA (reference sequence). The J segment lost 5 bases and the V segment lost 3 bases, leaving 10 bases of the junction unmatched. The CDR3 loop spans 17 amino acids. The chain's CDR3 is CSASNPGLAGGHETQYF. The CDR3 DNA reads TGCAGTGCTAGTAATCCGGGACTAGCGGGAGGCCACGAGACCCAGTACTTC.

The V call is TRBV29-1, the J call TRBJ1-2, with unresolved D. Germline CDR1 reads SQVTM; CDR2 reads ANQGSEA. This CDR3 has 14 amino acids. V was cut by 2 bases and J by 2 bases, with 12 bases left in between. The CDR3: CSVESSRGNYGYTF. CDR3 DNA sequence: TGCAGCGTTGAATCGTCGCGGGGAAACTATGGCTACACCTTC.

This clonotype was observed at least ten times. The chain has TRBV29-1 and TRBJ2-5; either TRBD1 or TRBD2 may fit D (5 bases each). V dropped 6 bases and J dropped 1 base, with 12 bases sitting between them. Germline assignment: CDR1 SQVTM and CDR2 ANQGSEA. The CDR3 is 13 residues long. The CDR3 reads CSVTGTSQETQYF. Here the CDR3 DNA reads TGCAGCGTGACCGGGACCTCCCAAGAGACCCAGTACTTC.

The CDR3 DNA follows: TGTGCCAGCAGCAACCGGGACAGCTCATCACCCCTCCACTTT. Translating gives CASSNRDSSSPLHF. The chain joins TRBV7-9 to TRBJ1-6, with TRBD1 identical over 7 bases. Germline V CDR1 and CDR2: SEHNR, FQNEAQ (reference sequence). After removal of 5 bases from V and 10 bases from J, the junction contained 8 bases not matched to a gene. This CDR3 comprises 14 residues.

About this clonotype: Given a much more abundant clone one base away, this may be a read error. V is TRBV7-3 and J is TRBJ2-2, with D hard to call. The length of the CDR3 is 14 residues. Germline V gives CDR1 SGHTA, CDR2 FQGTGA. V was shortened by 4 bases and J by 7 bases, with 13 bases between the two germline ends. The chain's CDR3 is CASSCGRRGGELFF. Here the CDR3 DNA reads TGTGCCAGCAGCTGCGGACGACGTGGCGGGGAGCTGTTTTTT.

In its sample, this clonotype was seen many times. The chain recombines TRBV2 with TRBJ2-2; TRBD1 matches at 7 bases. The germline V gene encodes CDR1 SNHLY and CDR2 FYNNEI. After removal of 6 bases from V and 2 bases from J, the junction contained 6 bases not matched to a gene. The CDR3 is 15 residues long. In DNA, the CDR3 is TGTGCCAGCAGCGAAACAGGGGCCAACACCGGGGAGCTGTTTTTT. Amino acids: CASSETGANTGELFF.

This rearrangement joins TRBV5-5 to TRBJ1-4; 8 bases agree with TRBD1. The germline gives CDR1 SGHKS, CDR2 YYEKEE (reference sequence). The V gene end was trimmed by 0 bases and the J gene end by 8 bases; junction bases not matched to a gene: 12. The CDR3 length is 17 residues. CDR3 in amino acids: CASSLVPGGLGPEKLFF. The CDR3 nucleotides are TGTGCCAGCAGCTTGGTTCCAGGGGGCTTGGGTCCCGAAAAACTGTTTTTT.

The chain couples TRBV10-3 to TRBJ2-7, with a tentative D call TRBD2 (5 bases). Trimming left V 6 bases short and J 5 bases short, with 14 bases between. Germline CDR1 reads ENHRY; CDR2 reads SYGVKD. This CDR3 is 13 amino acids long. The CDR3 bases are TGTGCCATCAGGCCCGGACTTACCAACGAGCAGTACTTC. Its translation is CAIRPGLTNEQYF.